The clone carrying this T cell receptor beta chain was counted many times. What it binds is unknown. Making TCR cDNA involved 5'RACE template switching, which added UMIs and a universal primer site. MiXCR, run by TCRdb on the 5' RACE reads, gives a single entry per CDR3 protein. The table includes roughly 65,000 distinct CDR3 sequences, under 6.5% detected once. The data stem from a study of T cells after yellow fever vaccination. On the study more broadly: SMART-Seq v4 Ultra Low Input served to prepare low-cell-number fractions. Broader study findings: At around 96% for CD4 and about 87% for CD8, most primary-vaccination clones showed up again after the booster. Within FACS-sorted repertoires, abundant clonotypes contaminating from the bulk population could be present.

The origin of this receptor is a man between 18 and 35 years old who received the YFV17D yellow fever vaccine. Sequences were derived from CD4+ T cells sorted from PBMCs, sampled approximately 16 days after the first yellow fever vaccination.

CDR3 in amino acids: CASRRTGANTGELFF. In DNA, the CDR3 is TGTGCCAGCAGACGGACAGGGGCGAACACCGGGGAGCTGTTTTTT. The rearrangement uses TRBV7-9 and TRBJ2-2, with 9 positions matching TRBD1. V gave up 6 bases and J gave up 0 bases; unmatched junction bases: 2. The CDR3 length is 15 residues. Germline loops: CDR1 SEHNR, CDR2 FQNEAQ (reference sequence).